The 3 T cell receptor beta chains given below trace back to one sample, sequenced in a study of beta chain features in type 1 diabetes. The investigators reverse transcribed all of the isolated RNA, so they sequenced expressed TCRB transcripts. Here immunoSEQ multiplex PCR was the method, and the copy in TCRdb shows in-frame clones only, minus some. This sample carries 900,000 or so clones, 17% of them seen once, and the ten largest clones take roughly 0.025%. Sequencing was performed on naive CD4+ T cells from blood. Every receptor here comes from a woman under 30 in good health.

This sequence joins TRBV25-1 and TRBJ1-3; D gene unclear. V lost 3 bases, J lost 2 bases, and 17 bases lay in between. The length of the CDR3 is 17 residues. The germline V gene encodes CDR1 MGHDK and CDR2 SYGVNS. CDR3 in DNA: TGTGCCAGCAGTGAGGGGAGATACTTCGGGACTGGAAACACCATATATTTT. It translates to CASSEGRYFGTGNTIYF.

This clone was found a few times. V gene TRBV1 combines with J gene TRBJ2-7; the D call TRBD2 from the table was never checked on the DNA. TRBV1 is recorded as a pseudogene. The CDR3 consists of 14 residues. The DNA for the CDR3 is TGCACCAGCAGCCAAGAGAGGTGCGGGTACGAGCAGTACTTC. Translating gives CTSSQERCGYEQYF.

This clone was seen a handful of times. The V gene is TRBV5-8, the J gene TRBJ2-4; D might be TRBD1 (6 bases). Germline V gene sequence: CDR1 SGHTS, CDR2 YDEGEE. V was shortened by 4 bases and J by 2 bases, with 10 bases between the two germline ends. The CDR3 consists of 14 residues. The CDR3 loop reads CASSRTETKNIQYF. As DNA, the CDR3 is TGTGCCAGCAGCCGGACAGAAACCAAAAACATTCAGTACTTC.